These 20 T cell receptor beta chains share one sample of origin, sequenced in a study of blood T cell repertoires in COVID-19. TCRdb keeps only in-frame clones here, not all; method: immunoSEQ multiplex PCR. The repertoire has a few hundred thousand clones, about 90% of them found once; the top ten carry roughly 10%. Sequences were obtained from peripheral blood. The receptors were gathered from a woman aged 25 to 45 with COVID-19, enrolled during active disease.

This clone has just one count. The rearrangement uses TRBV18 and TRBJ2-7; 9 nucleotides agree with TRBD1. The germline V gene encodes CDR1 KGHSH and CDR2 LQKENI. The CDR3 has 17 amino acids. Trimming at V came to 3 bases and at J to 2 bases, leaving 11 bases not matched to a gene. CDR3 residues: CASSPSLLGQGPYEQYF. The CDR3 bases are TGTGCCAGCTCACCTTCCCTATTGGGACAGGGACCCTACGAGCAGTACTTC.

V gene TRBV28 combines with J gene TRBJ2-7; 10 bases map to TRBD2. Trimming took 5 bases from V and 7 from J; bases not matched to a gene: 14. CDR1 MDHEN and CDR2 SYDVKM come from the germline V gene. The CDR3 totals 16 residues. The CDR3 region is CASSPQILAGDQEQYF. The CDR3 bases are TGTGCCAGCAGTCCCCAAATTCTAGCGGGAGATCAAGAGCAGTACTTC.

The gene calls are TRBV19 and TRBJ2-7; no reliable D call. The germline V gene has CDR1 LNHDA and CDR2 SQIVND (reference sequence). This CDR3 is 12 amino acids long. Trimming took off 4 bases at V and 2 bases at J, with 6 bases between the two ends. CDR3: CASSTGPYEQYF. The CDR3 DNA sequence: TGTGCCAGTAGTACAGGTCCCTACGAGCAGTACTTC.

The rearrangement links TRBV4-1 to TRBJ1-2; no reliable D call. Trimming took 0 bases from V and 8 from J, leaving 16 bases between them. The CDR3 loop spans 15 amino acids. Germline lookup yields CDR1 MGHRA and CDR2 YSYEKL. The CDR3 loop is CASSQEDGVVGGYTF. The CDR3 nucleotides read TGCGCCAGCAGCCAAGAAGACGGGGTGGTGGGAGGCTACACCTTC.

The chain joins TRBV14 to TRBJ2-7, with 7 nucleotides matching TRBD1. V gave up 2 bases and J gave up 6 bases; unmatched junction bases: 4. This CDR3 comprises 13 residues. CDR1 is SGHDN and CDR2 is FVKESK in the germline V gene. CDR3 coding DNA: TGTGCCAGCAGCCAACTACAGGGGTTCGAGCAGTACTTC. Translation gives CASSQLQGFEQYF. The variable domain in full, with the rest retrieved from reference TRBV14 and TRBJ2-7, is EAGVTQFPSHSVIEKGQTVTLRCDPISGHDNLYWYRRVMGKEIKFLLHFVKESKQDESGMPNNRFLAERTGGTYSTLKVQPAELEDSGVYFCASSQLQGFEQYFGPGTRLTVT.

This clone showed up just a few times. The chain employs TRBV2 and TRBJ1-5; tentative D call: TRBD1 (5 bases). From germline, CDR1 is SNHLY and CDR2 FYNNEI. The CDR3 runs to 15 residues. V lost 4 bases to trimming and J lost 4 bases, with 14 bases between them. The CDR3 loop is CASSGAPDRNQPQHF. The CDR3 nucleotides read TGTGCCAGCAGTGGGGCCCCTGACAGAAATCAGCCCCAGCATTTT.

The gene calls are TRBV6-5 and TRBJ2-5; 7 bases agree with TRBD2. Germline CDR1 MNHEY, CDR2 SVGAGI. V trimming: 8 bases; J trimming: 4 bases; junction bases outside the gene matches: 10. CDR3 size: 14 residues. DNA of the CDR3: TGTGCCAGCGGAGAGCGGGGAAGGGCAGAGACCCAGTACTTC. Its protein product is CASGERGRAETQYF.

V usage is TRBV5-6 and J usage is TRBJ2-1; 8 bases align to TRBD2. Germline values: CDR1 SGHDT, CDR2 YYEEEE. The CDR3 length is 15 residues. V dropped 2 bases and J dropped 6; count of bases not matched to a gene: 7. CDR3 loop: CASSLSIAGFNEQFF. The CDR3 nucleotides are TGTGCCAGCAGCTTATCGATAGCGGGGTTCAATGAGCAGTTCTTC.

This clone was counted between two and nine times. The chain couples TRBV28 to TRBJ2-2, with D possibly TRBD1 on 6 matching bases. The CDR3 totals 17 residues. Germline V gives CDR1 MDHEN, CDR2 SYDVKM. V lost 2 bases to trimming and J lost 6 bases, with 19 bases between them. The CDR3 is CASSLQTGWGIPGELFF. For the CDR3, the DNA is TGTGCCAGCAGTTTACAAACAGGGTGGGGTATTCCCGGGGAGCTGTTTTTT.

The sample holds a few counts of this clone. CDR3 sequence reads: CASSVGYRVYEQYF. CDR3 in DNA: TGTGCCAGCAGCGTAGGGTACAGGGTATACGAGCAGTACTTC. The genes are TRBV9 and TRBJ2-7; a weak D match, TRBD1 (6 bases). CDR3 size: 14 residues. Trimming left V 0 bases short and J 4 bases short, with 11 bases between. CDR1 and CDR2 (germline): SGDLS, YYNGEE.

This chain links TRBV3-1 (or the pseudogene TRBV3-2) with TRBJ1-5; perhaps TRBD1 as D (5 bases). The CDR3 extends over 13 amino acids. CDR1 and CDR2 (germline): LGHDT, YNNKEL (reference sequence). V lost 9 bases, J lost 5 bases, and 14 bases lay in between. The chain's CDR3 is CASGGGEDQPQHF. The CDR3 DNA sequence: TGTGCCAGTGGCGGGGGAGAGGATCAGCCCCAGCATTTT.

This chain links TRBV7-9 with TRBJ1-1, with 7 nucleotides matching TRBD1. The V gene end was trimmed by 1 base and the J gene end by 4 bases; junction bases not matched to a gene: 9. The CDR3 spans 16 residues. Germline V gives CDR1 SEHNR, CDR2 FQNEAQ (reference sequence). The CDR3 loop is CASSLGSGGMGTEAFF. The DNA for the CDR3 is TGTGCCAGCAGCTTAGGTTCAGGGGGTATGGGCACTGAAGCTTTCTTT.

V gene TRBV2 combines with J gene TRBJ2-3; TRBD2 aligns across 13 bases. With V trimmed by 7 bases and J by 3 bases, 4 bases remained unmatched. Germline values: CDR1 SNHLY, CDR2 FYNNEI. The CDR3 covers 15 residues. This CDR3 reads CASNGLAGETDTQYF. DNA for the CDR3: TGTGCCAGCAACGGACTAGCGGGAGAGACAGATACGCAGTATTTT. Using reference TRBV2 and TRBJ2-3 for the parts outside the CDR3, the full variable domain is EPEVTQTPSHQVTQMGQEVILRCVPISNHLYFYWYRQILGQKVEFLVSFYNNEISEKSEIFDDQFSVERPDGSNFTLKIRSTKLEDSAMYFCASNGLAGETDTQYFGPGTRLTVL.

The chain employs TRBV25-1 and TRBJ1-6; D not resolved. This CDR3 contains 15 residues. The germline V and J ends were trimmed by 2 bases and 7 bases, with 12 bases remaining between them. Germline V gives CDR1 MGHDK, CDR2 SYGVNS. CDR3 region: CASSEQAPRNSPLHF. The CDR3 region has the DNA TGTGCCAGCAGTGAACAGGCCCCACGCAATTCACCCCTCCACTTT.

The rearrangement links TRBV6-2 or TRBV6-3 to TRBJ2-2; the match to TRBD2 covers 7 bases. The CDR3 runs to 15 residues. V was pared by 2 bases and J by 1 base, with 1 base of the junction left unmatched. The germline V gene has CDR1 MNHEY and CDR2 SVGEGT. CDR3 loop: CASSYLAVNTGELFF. CDR3 sequence (DNA): TGTGCCAGCAGTTACCTAGCGGTGAACACCGGGGAGCTGTTTTTT.

This clone was seen a single time. This chain joins TRBV18 and TRBJ2-7, with 8 bases fitting TRBD1. J lost 5 bases, V lost 4 bases, and 7 bases had no gene match. The CDR3 totals 14 residues. Germline V gene data show CDR1 as KGHSH and CDR2 as LQKENI. The CDR3: CASSQDRVTNEQYF. The CDR3 DNA sequence: TGTGCCAGCTCACAGGACAGGGTAACCAACGAGCAGTACTTC.

The J gene is TRBJ1-3, the V gene TRBV6-5; unclear D gene. This CDR3 contains 15 residues. Germline V gene lookup returns CDR1 MNHEY and CDR2 SVGAGI. With 2 bases removed from V and 1 base from J, the gap between germline ends came to 9 bases. The CDR3 reads CASSYIGGSGNTIYF. The CDR3 coding sequence is TGTGCCAGCAGTTACATCGGAGGATCTGGAAACACCATATATTTT.

The chain has TRBV7-9 and TRBJ1-2; D is possibly TRBD1 (6 bases). V lost 4 bases, J lost 2 bases, and 14 bases lay in between. The germline V gene encodes CDR1 SEHNR and CDR2 FQNEAQ (reference sequence). This CDR3 contains 15 residues. The CDR3 DNA follows: TGTGCCAGCAGCTCCACGACAGGATTAAACTATGGCTACACCTTC. This translates into CASSSTTGLNYGYTF.

This rearrangement joins TRBV6-1 to TRBJ2-5, with D possibly matching TRBD2 (5 bases). Germline CDR1 reads MNHNS; CDR2 reads SASEGT. The V end was cut by 3 bases, the J end by 5 bases, with 13 bases between. This CDR3 is built from 14 residues. Here the CDR3 reads CASSEYGRWETQYF. The CDR3 bases are TGTGCCAGCAGTGAGTATGGGAGATGGGAGACCCAGTACTTC.

The V gene is TRBV30, the J gene TRBJ1-1, with a tentative D call TRBD1 (5 bases). Per the germline V gene, CDR1 is GTSNPN and CDR2 is SVGIG (reference sequence). With 7 bases removed from V and 6 bases from J, the gap between germline ends came to 15 bases. This CDR3 is built from 12 residues. DNA for the CDR3: TGTGCCTTGGTTGGGGCAGACCCTGAAGCTTTCTTT. As protein: CALVGADPEAFF.